This record covers a single T cell receptor beta chain. Its antigen is not identified. PBMCs were collected from an approximately 10 ml volume of fresh peripheral blood. Researchers took RNA transcripts and amplified the TCR beta CDR3 regions from them. HTBI primers were used for first-round RT-PCR of the TCR CDR3. From the multiplex PCR reads, TCRdb called clonotypes with MiXCR, one entry per CDR3 protein. The sample holds around 300,000 distinct CDR3 sequences, approximately 15% seen once. These data come from a study of T cells in Graves' hyperthyroidism and ophthalmopathy. The wider study: Peripheral blood was collected at initial diagnosis, before any treatment.

Points from the study as a whole: Also found in blood were most expanded thyroid clonotypes above 0.001.

Material: blood. This TCR was recovered from a woman aged 40 to 49 with Graves' hyperthyroidism.

The CDR3 loop is CASSPVGEKLFF. The DNA for the CDR3 is TGTGCCAGTAGTCCTGTAGGGGAAAAACTGTTTTTT. V usage is TRBV19 and J usage is TRBJ1-4; unclear D gene. This CDR3 is 12 amino acids long. V shed 5 bases and J shed 8 bases, with 9 bases lying between them. The germline gives CDR1 LNHDA, CDR2 SQIVND (reference sequence).